This TCR beta chain originates from a study of control samples from healthy donors and cancer patients. The CDR3 sequence is 14 residues long. Germline CDR1 SGHTA, CDR2 FQGTGA. The V end lost 5 bases, the J end lost 6 bases, and 14 bases lay between the germline ends. Sequenced by immunoSEQ multiplex PCR; TCRdb stores in-frame clones only, minus some. The data contain about 410,000 clones, roughly 90% of them singletons. Source material: PBMCs. The rearrangement joins TRBV7-3 to TRBJ2-1; D possibly corresponds to TRBD2 (6 bases). This TCR derives from a man aged 40-49 years with head and neck cancer. The CDR3 nucleotides read TGTGCCAGCAGCCGCTGGGTGGGGGGCAATGAGCAGTTCTTC. This gives the protein CASSRWVGGNEQFF.